This T cell receptor beta chain was sequenced during a study of CD8 T cells in ankylosing spondylitis (dated by TCRdb to between 2016 and 2019). As for the study more broadly: The study profiled T cell receptor beta repertoires in healthy donors and ankylosing spondylitis patients to find disease-linked TCR variants. The whole study cohort included about a hundred healthy donors and 20 to 30 ankylosing spondylitis patients. Peripheral blood was sampled, and synovial fluid was also collected from ankylosing spondylitis patients. The research as a whole found: Blood from ankylosing spondylitis patients appeared to be characterized by a TCR beta motif composed of several highly homologous amino acid variants. The disease-linked clones had a CD8+ phenotype and were found at relatively low frequencies in peripheral blood. According to the report, matched synovial fluid samples from ankylosing spondylitis patients were significantly enriched for the disease-linked clones. Some of the motif variants had been reported before in the synovial fluid and blood of reactive arthritis patients, a finding that suggests common disease-initiation mechanisms.

Notes on this clonotype: Its antigen is still unknown. Base qualities are not at hand, and no much larger clone is one base apart.

V was cut back by 3 bases and J by 1 base, leaving a gap of 11 bases between them. The germline V gene supplies CDR1 SGDLS and CDR2 YYNGEE. The cysteine opens and the phenylalanine closes a CDR3 of 14 amino acids. Only the CDR3 portion is preserved as DNA: 42 bases, with reading frame beginning at the first base. These reads were obtained on an Illumina HiSeq 2500. Quantitative 5'-RACE with molecular barcodes was the method used to prepare the TCR beta libraries. The original methods were these. Disease-linked TCR variants were identified with a new computational method built on a probabilistic model of VDJ rearrangement. TCRdb trimmed public reads at Q25 via fastp, called clones via MiXCR and kept in-frame beta chains. Each record represents a unique CDR3 protein, reported with the most common genes and DNA among its rows. For this entry, the V and J calls and clone size follow TCRdb and not the study's own pipeline. Counted in this sample were under 150,000 distinct CDR3 sequences; around 9% of them appeared once. The ten largest clonotypes hold 2.5% to 3.5% of the sample.

The sample taken for sequencing was blood, either unsorted or a sorted T cell fraction (not recorded which). The receptor comes from a male donor with ankylosing spondylitis or in good health (not recorded which). Recombination joined TRBV9 with TRBJ2-7, with the D gene uncertain. The sequenced DNA is TGTGCCAGCAGCGCCCGACCGACGTCCTACGAGCAGTACTTC. Its protein product is CASSARPTSYEQYF.